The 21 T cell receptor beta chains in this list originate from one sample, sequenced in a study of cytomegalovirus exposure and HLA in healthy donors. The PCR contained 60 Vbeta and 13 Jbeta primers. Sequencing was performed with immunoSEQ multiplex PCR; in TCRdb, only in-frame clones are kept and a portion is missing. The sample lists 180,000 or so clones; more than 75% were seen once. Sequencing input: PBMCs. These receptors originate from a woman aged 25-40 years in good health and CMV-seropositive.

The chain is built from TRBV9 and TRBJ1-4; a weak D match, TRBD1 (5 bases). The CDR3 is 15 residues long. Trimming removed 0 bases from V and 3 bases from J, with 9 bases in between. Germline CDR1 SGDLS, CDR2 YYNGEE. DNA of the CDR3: TGTGCCAGCAGCGTAGACAGGACACCTAATGAAAAACTGTTTTTT. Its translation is CASSVDRTPNEKLFF.

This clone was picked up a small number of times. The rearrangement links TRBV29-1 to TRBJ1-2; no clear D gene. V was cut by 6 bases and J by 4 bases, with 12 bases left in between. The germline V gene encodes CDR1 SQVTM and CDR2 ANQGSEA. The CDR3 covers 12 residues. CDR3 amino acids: CSVPSGSYGYTF. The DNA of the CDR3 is TGCAGCGTCCCATCCGGTAGCTATGGCTACACCTTC.

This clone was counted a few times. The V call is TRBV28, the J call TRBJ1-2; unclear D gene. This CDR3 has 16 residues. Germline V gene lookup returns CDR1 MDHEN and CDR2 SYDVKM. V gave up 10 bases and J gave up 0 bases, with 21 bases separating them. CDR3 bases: TGTGCCACCACCTTTCGGGGTGGGAGGTCTAACTATGGCTACACCTTC. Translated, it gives CATTFRGGRSNYGYTF.

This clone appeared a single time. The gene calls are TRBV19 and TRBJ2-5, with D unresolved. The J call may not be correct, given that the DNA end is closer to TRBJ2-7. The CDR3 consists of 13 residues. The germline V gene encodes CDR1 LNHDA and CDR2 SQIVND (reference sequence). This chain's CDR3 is CASSPDGHYEQYF. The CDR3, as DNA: TGTGCCAGTAGTCCTGACGGCCACTACGAGCAGTACTTC.

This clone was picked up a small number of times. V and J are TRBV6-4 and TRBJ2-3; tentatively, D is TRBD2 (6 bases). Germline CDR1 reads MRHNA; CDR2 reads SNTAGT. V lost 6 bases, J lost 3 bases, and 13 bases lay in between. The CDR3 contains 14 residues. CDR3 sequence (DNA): TGTGCCAGCAGCGAGAGGGACTTTACAGATACGCAGTATTTT. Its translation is CASSERDFTDTQYF.

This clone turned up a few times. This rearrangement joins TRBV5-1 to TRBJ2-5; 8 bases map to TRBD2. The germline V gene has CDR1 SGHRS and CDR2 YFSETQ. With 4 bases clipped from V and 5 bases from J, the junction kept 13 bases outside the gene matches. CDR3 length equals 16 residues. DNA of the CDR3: TGCGCCAGCAGCCCCCAGGGAGCGGGGGTCTCGGAGACCCAGTACTTC. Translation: CASSPQGAGVSETQYF.

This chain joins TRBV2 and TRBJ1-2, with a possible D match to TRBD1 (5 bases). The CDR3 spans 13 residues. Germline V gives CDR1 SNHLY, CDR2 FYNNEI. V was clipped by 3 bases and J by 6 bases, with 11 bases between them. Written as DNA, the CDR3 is TGTGCCAGCAGTGACCAGGGCCGGAATGGCTACACCTTC. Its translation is CASSDQGRNGYTF.

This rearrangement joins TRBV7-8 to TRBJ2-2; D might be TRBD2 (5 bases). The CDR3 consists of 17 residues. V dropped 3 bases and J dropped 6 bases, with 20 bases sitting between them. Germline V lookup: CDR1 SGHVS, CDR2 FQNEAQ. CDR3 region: CASSFYRRGSEAGELFF. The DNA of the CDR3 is TGTGCCAGCAGCTTTTACCGACGGGGTAGCGAAGCCGGGGAGCTGTTTTTT. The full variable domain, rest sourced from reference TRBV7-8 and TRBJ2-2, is GAGVSQSPRYKVAKRGQDVALRCDPISGHVSLFWYQQALGQGPEFLTYFQNEAQLDKSGLPSDRFFAERPEGSVSTLKIQRTQQEDSAVYLCASSFYRRGSEAGELFFGEGSRLTVL.

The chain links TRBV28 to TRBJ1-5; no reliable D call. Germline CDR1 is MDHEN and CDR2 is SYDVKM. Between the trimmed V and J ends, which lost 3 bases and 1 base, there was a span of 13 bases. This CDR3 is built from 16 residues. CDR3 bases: TGTGCCAGCAGTTTGCCGATCCGGGTCAGCAATCAGCCCCAGCATTTT. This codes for CASSLPIRVSNQPQHF.

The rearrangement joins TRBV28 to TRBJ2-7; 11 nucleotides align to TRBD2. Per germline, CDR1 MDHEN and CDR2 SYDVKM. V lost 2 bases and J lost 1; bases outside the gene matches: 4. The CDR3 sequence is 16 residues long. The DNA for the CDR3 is TGTGCCAGCAGTTTAGTCCTAGCGGGGGGTTCCTACGAGCAGTACTTC. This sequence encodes CASSLVLAGGSYEQYF.

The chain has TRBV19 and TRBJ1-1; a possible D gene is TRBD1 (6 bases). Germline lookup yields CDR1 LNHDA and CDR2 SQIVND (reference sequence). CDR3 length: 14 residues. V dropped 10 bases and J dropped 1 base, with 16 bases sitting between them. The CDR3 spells CATTLLDRNTEAFF. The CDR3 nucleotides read TGTGCCACCACACTACTGGACAGGAACACTGAAGCTTTCTTT.

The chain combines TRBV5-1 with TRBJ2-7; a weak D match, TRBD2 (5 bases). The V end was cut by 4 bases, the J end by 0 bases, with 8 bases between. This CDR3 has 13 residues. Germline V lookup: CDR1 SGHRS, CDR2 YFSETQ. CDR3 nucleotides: TGCGCCAGCAGCGGTGGACTCTCCTACGAGCAGTACTTC. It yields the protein CASSGGLSYEQYF. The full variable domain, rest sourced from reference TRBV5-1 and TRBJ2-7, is KAGVTQTPRYLIKTRGQQVTLSCSPISGHRSVSWYQQTPGQGLQFLFEYFSETQRNKGNFPGRFSGRQFSNSRSEMNVSTLELGDSALYLCASSGGLSYEQYFGPGTRLTVT.

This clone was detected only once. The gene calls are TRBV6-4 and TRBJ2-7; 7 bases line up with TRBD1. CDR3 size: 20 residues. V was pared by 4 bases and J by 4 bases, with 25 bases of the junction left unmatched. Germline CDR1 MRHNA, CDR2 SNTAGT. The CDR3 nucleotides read TGTGCCAGCAGTGGTCAGGGGTGTACCTGTTTGACAGGGTTTAATTACGAGCAGTACTTC. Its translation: CASSGQGCTCLTGFNYEQYF.

The CDR3: CASSSGGLGNQPQHF. DNA for the CDR3: TGTGCCAGCAGTTCAGGGGGGTTGGGCAATCAGCCCCAGCATTTT. The chain is built from TRBV7-2 and TRBJ1-5; 7 bases map to TRBD1. After removal of 6 bases from V and 2 bases from J, the junction contained 7 bases not matched to a gene. The CDR3 totals 15 residues. Per the germline V gene, CDR1 is SGHTA and CDR2 is FQGNSA.

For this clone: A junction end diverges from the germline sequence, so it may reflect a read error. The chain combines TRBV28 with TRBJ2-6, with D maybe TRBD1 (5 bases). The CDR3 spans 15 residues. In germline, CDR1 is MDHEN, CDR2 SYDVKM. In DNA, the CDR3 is TGTGCCAGCAACTCAGGGTTCTCTGGGGCCAACGGCCTGACTTTC. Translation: CASNSGFSGANGLTF.

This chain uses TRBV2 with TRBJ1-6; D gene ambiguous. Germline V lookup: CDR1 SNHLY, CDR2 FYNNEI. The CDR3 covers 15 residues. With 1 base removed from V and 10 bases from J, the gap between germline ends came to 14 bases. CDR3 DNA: TGTGCCAGCAGTGAAGGGCCCGGCGGGCAATCACCCCTCCACTTT. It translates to CASSEGPGGQSPLHF.

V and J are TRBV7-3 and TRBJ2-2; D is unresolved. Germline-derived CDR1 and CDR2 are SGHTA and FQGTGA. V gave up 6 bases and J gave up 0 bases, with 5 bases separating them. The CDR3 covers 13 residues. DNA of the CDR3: TGTGCCAGCAGGACTCCGAACACCGGGGAGCTGTTTTTT. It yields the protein CASRTPNTGELFF.

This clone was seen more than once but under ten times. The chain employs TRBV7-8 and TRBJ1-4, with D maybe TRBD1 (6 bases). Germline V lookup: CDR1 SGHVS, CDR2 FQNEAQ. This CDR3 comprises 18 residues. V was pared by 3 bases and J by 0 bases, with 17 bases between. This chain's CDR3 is CASSLPRDTVATNEKLFF. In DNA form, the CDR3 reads TGTGCCAGCAGCTTGCCTCGGGACACCGTTGCAACTAATGAAAAACTGTTTTTT.

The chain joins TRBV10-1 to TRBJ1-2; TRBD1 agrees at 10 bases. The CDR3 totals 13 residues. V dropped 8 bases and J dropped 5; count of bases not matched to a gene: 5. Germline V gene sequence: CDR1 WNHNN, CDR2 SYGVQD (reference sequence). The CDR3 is CASPTGGDYGYTF. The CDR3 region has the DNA TGCGCCAGCCCGACAGGGGGCGATTATGGCTACACCTTC.

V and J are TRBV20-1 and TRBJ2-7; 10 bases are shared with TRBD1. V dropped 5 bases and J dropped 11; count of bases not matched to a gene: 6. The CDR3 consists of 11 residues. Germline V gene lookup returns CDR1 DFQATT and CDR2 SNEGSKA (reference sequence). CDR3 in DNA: TGCAGTGCTGGGGGACAGGGGAGGAAGTACTTC. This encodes CSAGGQGRKYF.

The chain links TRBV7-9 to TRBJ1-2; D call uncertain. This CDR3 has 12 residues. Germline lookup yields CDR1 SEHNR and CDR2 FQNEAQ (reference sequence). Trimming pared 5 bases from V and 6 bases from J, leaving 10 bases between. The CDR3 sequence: CASSPPGDGYTF. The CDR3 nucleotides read TGTGCCAGCAGCCCCCCAGGTGATGGCTACACCTTC.